Below, 25 T cell receptor beta chains from the same sample are listed, as sequenced in a study of T cell responses to AZD1222 COVID-19 vaccine (dated by TCRdb to about 2021). The library was made by the immunoSEQ multiplex PCR assay. Imported from immuneACCESS, the table was reduced by TCRdb to in-frame sequences with V and J called. These copies leave out some clones; in studies compared against another copy, an unresolved V gene accounts for under half, and the cause of the remainder is not known. Across this sample there are about 160,000 clones, with approximately 89% seen only once. The ten largest make up around 4.4% of the sample. Sample time point, as interpreted from the label and publication: baseline before first vaccination. This specimen consisted of peripheral blood, obtained on day 0 of AZD1222 vaccination. The receptors derive from an adult in good health.

The gene calls are TRBV7-3 and TRBJ2-3; unclear D gene. V was trimmed by 2 bases and J by 2 bases, leaving 8 bases between them. In germline, CDR1 is SGHTA, CDR2 FQGTGA. The CDR3 runs 14 residues. CDR3 coding DNA: TGTGCCAGCAGCTTAGGCCAGACCACAGATACGCAGTATTTT. Translating gives CASSLGQTTDTQYF.

V and J are TRBV21-1 and TRBJ2-7; no check of the table's D call, TRBD2, against the DNA was made. TRBV21-1 is assigned pseudogene status. There are 19 residues in the CDR3. The CDR3 DNA sequence: TGTGCCAGCAGCAAAAGGGGGGGTAGCGGGAGAAACCTCACCTACGAGCAGTACTTC. Its translation is CASSKRGGSGRNLTYEQYF.

This chain links TRBV27 with TRBJ2-3; 10 nucleotides align to TRBD2. The ends lost 6 bases at V and 1 base at J; junction bases unmatched: 4. There are 15 residues in the CDR3. Germline values: CDR1 MNHEY, CDR2 SMNVEV (reference sequence). Here the CDR3 reads CASSIGTSGTDTQYF. The CDR3 nucleotides are TGTGCCAGCAGCATCGGGACTAGCGGCACAGATACGCAGTATTTT.

The chain couples TRBV28 to TRBJ1-2; D remains ambiguous. Germline CDR1 and CDR2: MDHEN and SYDVKM. Trimming left V 2 bases short and J 4 bases short, with 2 bases between. The CDR3 totals 11 residues. The DNA of the CDR3 is TGTGCCAGCAGTTTAAGCTATGGCTACACCTTC. The encoded protein is CASSLSYGYTF.

The chain recombines TRBV5-1 with TRBJ2-7; D perhaps matches TRBD1 (5 bases). Germline-derived CDR1 and CDR2 are SGHRS and YFSETQ. The V gene lost 0 bases and the J gene lost 3 bases, with 10 bases spanning the gap. The length of the CDR3 is 14 residues. The chain's CDR3 is CASSLAGKSYEQYF. CDR3 sequence (DNA): TGCGCCAGCAGCTTGGCAGGGAAGAGCTACGAGCAGTACTTC.

The V gene is TRBV7-6, the J gene TRBJ1-2; D is uncertain. The V end was cut by 5 bases, the J end by 2 bases, with 15 bases between. The CDR3 contains 15 residues. In germline, CDR1 is SGHVS, CDR2 FNYEAQ. The CDR3 DNA reads TGTGCCAGCAGCCCTCTCGGGTCCAGCAACTATGGCTACACCTTC. Translation: CASSPLGSSNYGYTF.

This clone was seen a single time. In DNA form, the CDR3 reads TGTGCCAGCAGTGAATTATCAACTGGGGATTCACCCCTCCACTTT. It encodes CASSELSTGDSPLHF. The V call is TRBV25-1, the J call TRBJ1-6; D not resolved. The CDR3 is 15 residues long. Trimming left V 1 base short and J 8 bases short, with 12 bases between. The germline V gene encodes CDR1 MGHDK and CDR2 SYGVNS.

The gene calls are TRBV4-1 and TRBJ1-1, with D possibly TRBD1 on 6 matching bases. V lost 3 bases, J lost 2 bases, and 13 bases lay in between. CDR1 is MGHRA and CDR2 is YSYEKL in the germline V gene. The CDR3 totals 15 residues. CDR3 sequence: CASSQLGGHNTEAFF. The CDR3 DNA reads TGCGCCAGCAGCCAGCTAGGGGGGCACAACACTGAAGCTTTCTTT.

V and J are TRBV7-9 and TRBJ1-4; 7 bases are shared with TRBD1. Germline loops: CDR1 SEHNR, CDR2 FQNEAQ (reference sequence). The CDR3 spans 15 residues. V lost 5 bases, J lost 6 bases, and 9 bases stayed unmatched. The CDR3 DNA follows: TGTGCCAGCAGCGATAGCAGGGGGGTTCATGAAAAACTGTTTTTT. Translation: CASSDSRGVHEKLFF.

The chain joins TRBV28 to TRBJ1-1; a possible D gene is TRBD1 (6 bases). Trimming took off 1 base at V and 3 bases at J, with 12 bases between the two ends. This CDR3 comprises 15 residues. The germline V gene has CDR1 MDHEN and CDR2 SYDVKM. The CDR3 DNA follows: TGTGCCAGCAGTTTATATCAGGGGAGCTACACTGAAGCTTTCTTT. It specifies CASSLYQGSYTEAFF.

Only one count was recorded for this clone. The chain employs TRBV11-3 and TRBJ2-7; the D call may be TRBD1 or TRBD2 (6 bases each). CDR1 is SGHNT, CDR2 YENEEA, per germline. V lost 4 bases and J lost 9, with 13 bases in between. CDR3 size: 12 residues. As DNA, the CDR3 is TGTGCCAGCAGCTCTCGGGGGCGCAGGCAGTACTTC. It specifies CASSSRGRRQYF.

The chain couples TRBV7-2 to TRBJ2-3; 7 bases fit TRBD2. The CDR3 consists of 18 residues. Germline V gene sequence: CDR1 SGHTA, CDR2 FQGNSA. Trimming removed 3 bases from V and 0 bases from J; junction bases left unmatched: 12. The CDR3 DNA reads as TGTGCCAGCAGCTTCCAGGCGGGAGTTAAGTCTAGCACAGATACGCAGTATTTT. Protein sequence: CASSFQAGVKSSTDTQYF.

Worth noting for this clone: The sample holds other DNA sequences that translate to the same CDR3. The rearrangement links TRBV28 to TRBJ2-2; the D gene is possibly TRBD2 (5 bases). Trimming removed 2 bases at V and 4 bases at J, with 5 bases between. Germline assignment: CDR1 MDHEN and CDR2 SYDVKM. The CDR3 is made up of 13 amino acids. CDR3 in amino acids: CASSLEGTGELFF. The DNA for the CDR3 is TGTGCCAGCAGTTTAGAGGGCACCGGGGAGCTGTTTTTT.

The chain links TRBV18 to TRBJ2-2, with 7 bases that match TRBD1. Germline CDR1 and CDR2: KGHSH and LQKENI. After removal of 3 bases from V and 5 bases from J, the junction contained 9 bases not matched to a gene. This CDR3 comprises 16 residues. As DNA, the CDR3 is TGTGCCAGCTCACCGCCAGGGGGTATGTGGACCGGGGAGCTGTTTTTT. Protein sequence: CASSPPGGMWTGELFF. The full variable domain, in which reference TRBV18 and TRBJ2-2 provide the parts outside the CDR3, is NAGVMQNPRHLVRRRGQEARLRCSPMKGHSHVYWYRQLPEEGLKFMVYLQKENIIDESGMPKERFSAEFPKEGPSILRIQQVVRGDSAAYFCASSPPGGMWTGELFFGEGSRLTVL.

This clone was counted between two and nine times. This chain connects TRBV6-4 to TRBJ1-2; TRBD1 might be the D (6 bases). The CDR3 totals 15 residues. V lost 6 bases, J lost 8 bases, and 22 bases lay in between. Germline loops: CDR1 MRHNA, CDR2 SNTAGT. CDR3 nucleotides: TGTGCCAGCAGCGCCCTTCCCACAGGGTTTGGAGGCTACACCTTC. Its protein product is CASSALPTGFGGYTF.

The rearrangement joins TRBV12-2 to TRBJ1-4; the DNA was not used to check the table's D call, TRBD1. TRBV12-2 is marked as a pseudogene. The CDR3 consists of 15 residues. The CDR3 loop is CASRLTGTGREKLFF. The CDR3 DNA sequence: TGTGCAAGTCGTCTGACCGGGACAGGACGTGAAAAACTGTTTTTT.

The V and J genes are TRBV3-1 (or the pseudogene TRBV3-2) and TRBJ2-5; D remains unclear. Per germline, CDR1 LGHDT and CDR2 YNNKEL (reference sequence). The CDR3 runs 13 residues. Trimming took 1 base from V and 0 from J, leaving 3 bases between them. The CDR3: CASSQGHQETQYF. The CDR3 bases are TGTGCCAGCAGCCAAGGGCACCAAGAGACCCAGTACTTC.

The V call is TRBV30, the J call TRBJ1-6; a weak D match, TRBD1 (6 bases). Germline V gene data show CDR1 as GTSNPN and CDR2 as SVGIG (reference sequence). The CDR3 spans 15 residues. V lost 2 bases and J lost 5, with 13 bases in between. CDR3 sequence: CAWSRGAGDNSPLHF. As DNA, the CDR3 is TGTGCCTGGAGTAGGGGGGCCGGGGATAATTCACCCCTCCACTTT.

The chain recombines TRBV7-9 with TRBJ2-7, with 11 nucleotides matching TRBD1. Germline V gene data show CDR1 as SEHNR and CDR2 as FQNEAQ (reference sequence). Trimming took 5 bases from V and 2 from J; bases not matched to a gene: 8. The CDR3 consists of 16 residues. The DNA of the CDR3 is TGTGCCAGCAGCCTTACGGGACAGGGGGTTGCCTACGAGCAGTACTTC. Translation gives CASSLTGQGVAYEQYF.

The CDR3 nucleotides are TGCGCCAGCAGCTTGGGTCGGCTCACAGATACGCAGTATTTT. Translating gives CASSLGRLTDTQYF. This chain uses TRBV5-1 with TRBJ2-3; D is undetermined. Per the germline V gene, CDR1 is SGHRS and CDR2 is YFSETQ. Trimming removed 0 bases at V and 2 bases at J, with 7 bases between. There are 14 residues in the CDR3.

The chain is built from TRBV27 and TRBJ1-5; D gene ambiguous. Per germline, CDR1 MNHEY and CDR2 SMNVEV (reference sequence). V was cut by 5 bases and J by 3 bases, with 11 bases left in between. The CDR3 runs 14 residues. The CDR3 sequence: CASSPDGYNQPQHF. The CDR3 region has the DNA TGTGCCAGCAGTCCCGACGGTTACAATCAGCCCCAGCATTTT.

The chain is built from TRBV5-1 and TRBJ2-1, with D unresolved. This CDR3 is 13 amino acids long. The V end lost 4 bases, the J end lost 10 bases, and 15 bases lay between the germline ends. CDR1 is SGHRS and CDR2 is YFSETQ in the germline V gene. CDR3 sequence: CASSLRPSIEQFF. CDR3 sequence (DNA): TGCGCCAGCAGCCTAAGGCCCTCCATCGAGCAGTTCTTC.

This chain links TRBV6-5 with TRBJ2-7; 7 bases match TRBD2. The germline V gene encodes CDR1 MNHEY and CDR2 SVGAGI. J gave up 3 bases and V 7 bases, and 12 bases lay outside the gene matches. The length of the CDR3 is 15 residues. The CDR3 region is CASMPLEGRVYEQYF. The CDR3 DNA reads TGTGCCAGCATGCCCCTCGAGGGGAGGGTCTACGAGCAGTACTTC.

The chain uses TRBV3-1 (or the pseudogene TRBV3-2) and TRBJ2-1; D is uncertain. Trimming shortened V by 3 bases and J by 9 bases, and 18 bases separated the two germline ends. The CDR3 loop spans 15 amino acids. Per germline, CDR1 LGHDT and CDR2 YNNKEL (reference sequence). The CDR3 DNA reads TGTGCCAGCAGCCAGGACCCGCAGACTGCCTCTGAGCAGTTCTTC. This sequence encodes CASSQDPQTASEQFF.

The V call is TRBV7-8, the J call TRBJ1-3; no clear D gene. Deletions cut 11 bases from V and 4 bases from J, with 12 bases between. Germline V gene lookup returns CDR1 SGHVS and CDR2 FQNEAQ. This CDR3 contains 12 residues. The CDR3 sequence: CAVSGVGNTIYF. The CDR3 coding sequence is TGTGCCGTAAGCGGGGTCGGAAACACCATATATTTT.